The entry below describes one T cell receptor (beta chain). Its antigen is not known. This sample was included in a study of shared clonotypes between healthy human individuals. Study results and limitations: The four-donor shared clonotypes exceeded non-shared clonotypes in generation probability, with non-shared ones scoring lower.

Splitting the CD4+ cells yielded a CD45RA+ naive subset and a CD45RA-negative memory subset. V lost 5 bases, J lost 3 bases, and 8 bases lay in between. Per germline, CDR1 SNHLY and CDR2 FYNNEI. The CDR3 runs to 13 residues. Produced via immunoSEQ multiplex PCR; TCRdb's table is partial and in-frame only. The sample records roughly 2 million clones, around 95% being singletons. V and J are TRBV2 and TRBJ2-1, with D possibly matching TRBD2 (5 bases). The sequencing input was naive CD4+ T cells sorted from blood. Subset described: CD45RA+ positively selected. The clonotype comes from a man between 18 and 29 years old in good health. CDR3 residues: CASSLDFYNEQFF. The CDR3 nucleotides are TGTGCCAGCAGTTTGGACTTCTACAATGAGCAGTTCTTC.